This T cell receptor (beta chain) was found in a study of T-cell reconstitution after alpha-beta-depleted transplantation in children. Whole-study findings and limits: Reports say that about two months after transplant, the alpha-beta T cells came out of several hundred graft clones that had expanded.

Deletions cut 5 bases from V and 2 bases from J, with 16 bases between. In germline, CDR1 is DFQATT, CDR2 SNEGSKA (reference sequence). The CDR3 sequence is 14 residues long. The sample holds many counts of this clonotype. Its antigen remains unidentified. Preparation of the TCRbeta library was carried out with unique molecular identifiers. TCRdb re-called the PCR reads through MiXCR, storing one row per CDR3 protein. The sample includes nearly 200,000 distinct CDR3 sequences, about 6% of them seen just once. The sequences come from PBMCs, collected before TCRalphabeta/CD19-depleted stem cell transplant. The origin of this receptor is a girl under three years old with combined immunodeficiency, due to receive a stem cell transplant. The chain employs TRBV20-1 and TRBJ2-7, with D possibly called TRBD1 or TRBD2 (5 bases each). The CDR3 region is CSAPLVGETYEQYF. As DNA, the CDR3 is TGCAGTGCTCCTCTAGTGGGGGAGACCTACGAGCAGTACTTC.